The rows below give T cell receptor beta chains drawn from one sample of a study of immune heterogeneity within non-small cell lung tumors. TCRdb used MiXCR to reprocess the multiplex PCR reads, holding one entry per CDR3 protein. This table holds some 22,000 distinct CDR3 sequences, around 28% found once. The material sequenced was lung tumor tissue. These receptors were obtained from a man aged 35 to 55 with non-small cell lung cancer. The conserved cysteine and the conserved F or W are not part of the CDR3 here. Fields, in order: J gene, CDR3 length, V gene, CDR3 protein.

TRBJ2-1 12 TRBV3-1 ASSQSDSLLKQF
TRBJ1-2 12 TRBV30 AWSEGILGYGYT
TRBJ2-7 13 TRBV7-2 ASSLLSGLDYEQY
TRBJ2-7 13 TRBV11-2 ASSLNSSPDYEQY
TRBJ2-5 12 TRBV12-3/TRBV12-4 ASSARTSVETQY
TRBJ1-1 12 TRBV10-3 AIKEGGPNTEAF
TRBJ1-1 13 TRBV30 AWSPTARANFEAF
TRBJ2-5 14 TRBV12-3/TRBV12-4 ASSLAWTGTQETQY
TRBJ2-7 11 TRBV27 ASTAWAGYEQY
TRBJ2-6 11 TRBV29-1 SVEPPGANVLT
TRBJ2-5 14 TRBV24-1 ATSRRDRGFIETQY
TRBJ2-1 10 TRBV4-2 ASSQEFSEQF
TRBJ2-1 11 TRBV27 ASTGGVDNEQF
TRBJ1-1 14 TRBV19 ASSKGQTSMNTEAF
TRBJ2-4 13 TRBV11-3 ASSLALTGGNIQY